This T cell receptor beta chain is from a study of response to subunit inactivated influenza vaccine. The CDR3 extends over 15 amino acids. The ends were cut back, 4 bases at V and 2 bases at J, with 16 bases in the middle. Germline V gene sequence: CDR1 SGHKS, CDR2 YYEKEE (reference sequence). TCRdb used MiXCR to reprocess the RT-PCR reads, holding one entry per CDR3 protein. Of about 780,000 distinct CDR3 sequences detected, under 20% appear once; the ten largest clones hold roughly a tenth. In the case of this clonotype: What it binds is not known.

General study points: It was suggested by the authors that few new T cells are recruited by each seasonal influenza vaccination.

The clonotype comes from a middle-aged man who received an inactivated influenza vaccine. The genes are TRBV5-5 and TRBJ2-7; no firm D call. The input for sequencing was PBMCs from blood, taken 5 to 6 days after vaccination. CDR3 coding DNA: TGTGCCAGCAGCCGAATAGGAGACACAGCCTACGAGCAGTACTTC. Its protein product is CASSRIGDTAYEQYF.